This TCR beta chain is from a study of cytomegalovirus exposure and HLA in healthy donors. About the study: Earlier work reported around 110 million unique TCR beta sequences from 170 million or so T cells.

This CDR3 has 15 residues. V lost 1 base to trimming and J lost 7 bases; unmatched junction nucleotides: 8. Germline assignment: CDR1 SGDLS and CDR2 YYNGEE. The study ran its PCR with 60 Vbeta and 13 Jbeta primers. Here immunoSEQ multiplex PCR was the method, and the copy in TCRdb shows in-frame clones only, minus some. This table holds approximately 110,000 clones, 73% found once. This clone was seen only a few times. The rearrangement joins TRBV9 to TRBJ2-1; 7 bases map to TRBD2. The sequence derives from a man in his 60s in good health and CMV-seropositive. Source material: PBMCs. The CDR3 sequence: CASSVMGGGLNEQFF. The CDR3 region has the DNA TGTGCCAGCAGCGTAATGGGCGGGGGACTTAATGAGCAGTTCTTC.